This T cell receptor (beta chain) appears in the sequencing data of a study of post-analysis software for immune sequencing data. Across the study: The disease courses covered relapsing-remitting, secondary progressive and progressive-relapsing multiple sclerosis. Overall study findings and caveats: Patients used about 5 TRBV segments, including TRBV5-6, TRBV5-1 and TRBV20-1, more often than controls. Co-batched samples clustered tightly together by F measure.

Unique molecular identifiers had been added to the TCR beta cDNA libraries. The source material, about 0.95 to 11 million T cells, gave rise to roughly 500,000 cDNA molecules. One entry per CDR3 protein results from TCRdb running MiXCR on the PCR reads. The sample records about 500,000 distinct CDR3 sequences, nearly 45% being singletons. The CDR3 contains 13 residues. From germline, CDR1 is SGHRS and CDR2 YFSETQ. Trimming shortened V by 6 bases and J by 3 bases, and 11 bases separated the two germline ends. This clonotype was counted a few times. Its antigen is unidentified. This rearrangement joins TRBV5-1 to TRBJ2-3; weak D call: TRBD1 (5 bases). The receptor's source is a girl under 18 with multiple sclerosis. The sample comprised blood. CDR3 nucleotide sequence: TGCGCCAGCAATAAGGGGTCGACAGATACGCAGTATTTT. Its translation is CASNKGSTDTQYF.